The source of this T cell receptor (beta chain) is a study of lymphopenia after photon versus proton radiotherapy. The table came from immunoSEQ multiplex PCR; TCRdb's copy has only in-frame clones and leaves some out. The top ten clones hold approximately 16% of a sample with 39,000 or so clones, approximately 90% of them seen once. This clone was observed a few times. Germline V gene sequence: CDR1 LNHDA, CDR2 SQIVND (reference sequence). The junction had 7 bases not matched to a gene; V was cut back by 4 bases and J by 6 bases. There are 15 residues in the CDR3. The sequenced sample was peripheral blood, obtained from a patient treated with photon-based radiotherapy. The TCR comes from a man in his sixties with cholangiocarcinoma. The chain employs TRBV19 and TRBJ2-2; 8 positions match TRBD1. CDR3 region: CASSTRTGNSGELFF. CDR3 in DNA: TGTGCCAGTAGTACACGGACAGGGAATTCCGGGGAGCTGTTTTTT.